What follows are 13 T cell receptor beta chains derived from one specimen sequenced in a study of blood T cells in healthy people across ages. Through a sample-barcoded 5' primer and a J-beta primer mix, a second PCR was run for roughly 6 to 11 cycles. TCRdb re-analysed the 5' RACE reads in MiXCR, keeping a single row per CDR3 protein. The table shows about 1.4 million distinct CDR3 sequences, with 45% to 70% occurring only once. Sequencing used blood. The receptors stem from a man between 18 and 29 years old in good health.

This clonotype was seen more than once but under ten times. The chain uses TRBV4-3 and TRBJ2-1; the D is unclear. The germline V gene encodes CDR1 LGHNA and CDR2 YSLEER. V was pared by 0 bases and J by 2 bases, with 8 bases between. The CDR3 runs to 15 residues. Written as DNA, the CDR3 is TGCGCCAGCAGCCAAGATTTCGGACCCTACAATGAGCAGTTCTTC. Its protein is CASSQDFGPYNEQFF.

V gene TRBV29-1 combines with J gene TRBJ2-1, with a possible D match to TRBD2 (6 bases). The ends were cut back, 3 bases at V and 0 bases at J, with 9 bases in the middle. The germline V gene has CDR1 SQVTM and CDR2 ANQGSEA. The CDR3 contains 14 residues. CDR3 bases: TGCAGCGTTGATGGGACTTTCTCCTACAATGAGCAGTTCTTC. Protein sequence: CSVDGTFSYNEQFF.

This clonotype was found a few times. CDR3 DNA sequence: TGCAGTGGGCATCCGGGAGGGGGGTCCTACAATGAGCAGTTCTTC. Residues: CSGHPGGGSYNEQFF. V usage is TRBV20-1 and J usage is TRBJ2-1; 8 bases line up with TRBD2. J lost 1 base, V lost 7 bases, and 9 bases had no gene match. Germline CDR1 DFQATT, CDR2 SNEGSKA (reference sequence). CDR3 length: 15 residues.

This chain connects TRBV2 to TRBJ1-1; D not certain. The CDR3 has 13 amino acids. Deletions cut 0 bases from V and 5 bases from J, with 7 bases between. Germline loops: CDR1 SNHLY, CDR2 FYNNEI. The CDR3 loop reads CASSEALGTEAFF. The CDR3 DNA is TGTGCCAGCAGTGAAGCATTAGGGACTGAAGCTTTCTTT.

The rearrangement joins TRBV6-5 to TRBJ2-1, with 14 bases fitting TRBD2. The germline V gene encodes CDR1 MNHEY and CDR2 SVGAGI. The CDR3 length is 15 residues. The J segment lost 6 bases and the V segment lost 5 bases, leaving 3 bases of the junction unmatched. DNA of the CDR3: TGTGCCAGCAGTGGCGGGACTAGCGGGGGCAATGAGCAGTTCTTC. It is translated as CASSGGTSGGNEQFF.

CDR3 sequence: CASSYPGGPYNEQFF. The CDR3 DNA reads TGTGCCAGCAGTTACCCCGGGGGCCCCTACAATGAGCAGTTCTTC. This chain connects TRBV6-2 or TRBV6-3 to TRBJ2-1, with D perhaps matching TRBD1 or TRBD2 (6 bases each). Trimming shortened V by 2 bases and J by 2 bases, and 10 bases separated the two germline ends. The germline CDR1 and CDR2 sequences are MNHEY and SVGEGT. CDR3 length: 15 residues.

The J gene is TRBJ2-7, the V gene TRBV4-1; TRBD1 matches 8 bases. Germline V lookup: CDR1 MGHRA, CDR2 YSYEKL. This CDR3 has 14 residues. V trimming: 3 bases; J trimming: 5 bases; junction bases outside the gene matches: 6. For the CDR3, the DNA is TGCGCCAGCAGCCATGGACAGGGTATCGACGAGCAGTACTTC. As protein: CASSHGQGIDEQYF.

The rearrangement uses TRBV11-1 and TRBJ2-7; 8 nucleotides line up with TRBD1. This CDR3 is 14 amino acids long. Germline V gene lookup returns CDR1 SGHAT and CDR2 FQDESV (reference sequence). The ends lost 6 bases at V and 7 bases at J; junction bases unmatched: 11. The CDR3 sequence: CASRPDRGGLEQYF. CDR3 nucleotide sequence: TGTGCCAGCAGACCCGACAGGGGTGGTCTAGAGCAGTACTTC.

The rearrangement links TRBV7-2 to TRBJ2-3; TRBD2 aligns across 8 bases. CDR1 is SGHTA and CDR2 is FQGNSA in the germline V gene. The CDR3 spans 15 residues. Germline trimming cut 5 bases from V and 2 bases from J; bases unmatched to any gene: 6. This chain's CDR3 is CASSLKAGATDTQYF. As DNA, the CDR3 is TGTGCCAGCAGCCTAAAAGCGGGGGCCACAGATACGCAGTATTTT.

The chain employs TRBV24-1 and TRBJ1-5; the D is unclear. The CDR3 is 13 amino acids. The V gene lost 3 bases and the J gene lost 7 bases, with 9 bases spanning the gap. Per the germline V gene, CDR1 is KGHDR and CDR2 is SFDVKD. For the CDR3, the DNA is TGTGCCACCAGTGATAGGGCCAAACAGCCCCAGCATTTT. Translation: CATSDRAKQPQHF.

The rearrangement joins TRBV29-1 to TRBJ1-5; D possibly corresponds to TRBD1 (6 bases). CDR3 length: 14 amino acids. Looked up from germline, CDR1 is SQVTM and CDR2 is ANQGSEA. V was cut by 3 bases and J by 0 bases, with 9 bases left in between. The CDR3 reads CSVETGDSNQPQHF. CDR3 DNA: TGCAGCGTTGAGACAGGAGATAGCAATCAGCCCCAGCATTTT.

This clonotype was observed a handful of times. The chain has TRBV11-2 and TRBJ2-1, with a weak D call TRBD1 (5 bases). The germline V gene has CDR1 SGHAT and CDR2 FQNNGV. V lost 1 base and J lost 2, with 9 bases in between. The CDR3 is 15 residues long. The CDR3 region has the DNA TGTGCCAGCAGCTTAGCAGGGAACGCCTACAATGAGCAGTTCTTC. Protein: CASSLAGNAYNEQFF.

The chain is built from TRBV28 and TRBJ1-2; no definite D call. V was pared by 4 bases and J by 8 bases, with 8 bases between. The CDR3 contains 11 residues. CDR1 and CDR2 from the germline V gene are MDHEN and SYDVKM. CDR3 in amino acids: CASSSVWGYTF. As DNA, the CDR3 is TGTGCCAGCAGTTCGGTCTGGGGCTACACCTTC.